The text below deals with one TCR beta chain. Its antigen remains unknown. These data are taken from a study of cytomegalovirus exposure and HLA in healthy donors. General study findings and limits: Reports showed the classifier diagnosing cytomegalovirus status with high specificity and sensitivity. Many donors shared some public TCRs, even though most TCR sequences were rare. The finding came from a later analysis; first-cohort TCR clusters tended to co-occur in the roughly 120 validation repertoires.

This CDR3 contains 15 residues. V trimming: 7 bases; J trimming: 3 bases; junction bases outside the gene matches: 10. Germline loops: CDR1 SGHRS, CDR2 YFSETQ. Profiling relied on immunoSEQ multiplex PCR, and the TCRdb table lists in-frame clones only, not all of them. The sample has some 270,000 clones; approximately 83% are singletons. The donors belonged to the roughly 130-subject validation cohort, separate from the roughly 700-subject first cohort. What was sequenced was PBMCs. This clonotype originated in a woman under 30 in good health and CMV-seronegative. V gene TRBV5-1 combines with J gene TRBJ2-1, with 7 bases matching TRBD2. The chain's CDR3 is CASLPGGGIYNEQFF. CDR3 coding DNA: TGCGCCAGCCTTCCGGGGGGTGGGATCTACAATGAGCAGTTCTTC.